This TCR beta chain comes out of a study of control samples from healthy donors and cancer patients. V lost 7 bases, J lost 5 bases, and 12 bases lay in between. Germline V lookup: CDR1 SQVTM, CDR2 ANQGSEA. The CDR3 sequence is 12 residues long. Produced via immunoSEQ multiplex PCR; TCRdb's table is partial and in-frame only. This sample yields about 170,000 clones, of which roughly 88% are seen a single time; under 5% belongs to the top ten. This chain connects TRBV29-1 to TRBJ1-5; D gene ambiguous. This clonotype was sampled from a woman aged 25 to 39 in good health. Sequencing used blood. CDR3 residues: CSARSGHQPQHF. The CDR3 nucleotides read TGCAGCGCCCGGTCCGGGCATCAGCCCCAGCATTTT.